Listed here are 12 T cell receptor beta chains from one sample, sequenced in a study of response to subunit inactivated influenza vaccine (dated by TCRdb to 2017 to 2018). Libraries were built with RT-PCR. Sequencing was carried out with an Illumina HiSeq 2500. The raw public data were reprocessed by TCRdb itself: fastp quality trimming at Q25, MiXCR clonotype calling, in-frame beta chains only. Records with the same CDR3 protein are collapsed into one entry carrying the most frequent genes and DNA. For this sample there are roughly 700,000 distinct CDR3 sequences; approximately 15% appear just once. 5.5% to 7% of the sample is taken by the ten largest. The starting material was PBMCs from blood, obtained roughly 2 weeks before vaccination. These receptors originate from a man aged 50 to 60 who received an inactivated influenza vaccine. Donor details come from another sample of the same person, matched by shared clones.

The rearrangement links TRBV5-6 to TRBJ2-2; the D is unclear. V gave up 6 bases and J gave up 7 bases, with 13 bases separating them. The CDR3 has 13 amino acids. Germline-derived CDR1 and CDR2 are SGHDT and YYEEEE. CDR3 nucleotides: TGTGCCAGCACTACCGACTGGGGCGGGGAGCTGTTTTTT. Protein: CASTTDWGGELFF.

This clonotype has more than one count but fewer than ten. The V call is TRBV4-1, the J call TRBJ1-1; TRBD1 matches at 8 bases. The length of the CDR3 is 16 residues. Unmatched junction bases numbered 10, after V lost 0 bases and J lost 7 bases. CDR1 and CDR2 from the germline V gene are MGHRA and YSYEKL. CDR3 nucleotide sequence: TGCGCCAGCAGCCAAGATCTACGCAGGGGGCCGGGTGAAGCTTTCTTT. It specifies CASSQDLRRGPGEAFF.

This clonotype has more than one count but fewer than ten. The V gene is TRBV10-3, the J gene TRBJ1-1; D remains ambiguous. The germline CDR1 and CDR2 sequences are ENHRY and SYGVKD. The CDR3 has 14 residues. The ends were cut back, 3 bases at V and 0 bases at J, with 8 bases in the middle. CDR3 nucleotides: TGTGCCATCAGTGAAGACACTATGAACACTGAAGCTTTCTTT. Protein sequence: CAISEDTMNTEAFF.

J is TRBJ2-4 and V is TRBV12-3 or TRBV12-4, with a tentative D call TRBD2 (6 bases). The length of the CDR3 is 18 residues. V lost 7 bases, J lost 0 bases, and 22 bases lay in between. The CDR3 sequence: CASKFAGGKDKAKNIQYF. The CDR3 coding sequence is TGTGCCAGCAAATTCGCCGGAGGGAAGGATAAAGCCAAAAACATTCAGTACTTC.

The chain couples TRBV5-1 to TRBJ2-3; 9 nucleotides align to TRBD2. Germline CDR1 reads SGHRS; CDR2 reads YFSETQ. Unmatched junction bases numbered 8, after V lost 0 bases and J lost 3 bases. There are 17 residues in the CDR3. The CDR3 sequence: CASSLGASGMATDTQYF. CDR3 bases: TGCGCCAGCAGCTTGGGGGCTAGCGGGATGGCGACAGATACGCAGTATTTT.

This clonotype was seen ten or more times. The CDR3 DNA sequence: TGTGCCACCAGCAGAGATTACCGATTTAACTACGAGCAGTACTTC. It specifies CATSRDYRFNYEQYF. V is TRBV15 and J is TRBJ2-7; D is undetermined. Germline-derived CDR1 and CDR2 are LNHNV and YYDKDF (reference sequence). The V and J ends lost 0 bases and 3 bases respectively, with 12 bases between them. This CDR3 has 15 residues.

This clonotype has only a few counts. The J gene is TRBJ2-1, the V gene TRBV5-1, with TRBD2 identical over 10 bases. V gave up 4 bases and J gave up 7 bases; unmatched junction bases: 11. The CDR3 length is 16 residues. From germline, CDR1 is SGHRS and CDR2 YFSETQ. The CDR3 DNA sequence: TGCGCCAGCAGCCCCAGGGTAGCGGGAGGTGGGAATGAGCAGTTCTTC. It yields the protein CASSPRVAGGGNEQFF. Variable domain in full (rest from reference TRBV5-1 and TRBJ2-1): KAGVTQTPRYLIKTRGQQVTLSCSPISGHRSVSWYQQTPGQGLQFLFEYFSETQRNKGNFPGRFSGRQFSNSRSEMNVSTLELGDSALYLCASSPRVAGGGNEQFFGPGTRLTVL.

This chain joins TRBV18 and TRBJ2-6, with D perhaps TRBD2 (6 bases). Trimming left V 3 bases short and J 9 bases short, with 18 bases between. The germline V gene has CDR1 KGHSH and CDR2 LQKENI. CDR3 length: 16 amino acids. In DNA form, the CDR3 reads TGTGCCAGCTCACCGCGGGATTACCCCATAGACAACGTCCTGACTTTC. Encoded protein: CASSPRDYPIDNVLTF. Together with reference TRBV18 and TRBJ2-6, the CDR3 gives the full variable domain: NAGVMQNPRHLVRRRGQEARLRCSPMKGHSHVYWYRQLPEEGLKFMVYLQKENIIDESGMPKERFSAEFPKEGPSILRIQQVVRGDSAAYFCASSPRDYPIDNVLTFGAGSRLTVL.

This clonotype was counted between two and nine times. This chain links TRBV15 with TRBJ1-5; D is ambiguous. Germline V lookup: CDR1 LNHNV, CDR2 YYDKDF (reference sequence). The CDR3 runs 12 residues. Trimming took off 5 bases at V and 7 bases at J, with 9 bases between the two ends. The CDR3 reads CATSRGLQPQHF. CDR3 nucleotide sequence: TGTGCCACCAGCCGAGGATTACAGCCCCAGCATTTT. Drawing the rest from reference TRBV15 and TRBJ1-5, the complete variable domain is DAMVIQNPRYQVTQFGKPVTLSCSQTLNHNVMYWYQQKSSQAPKLLFHYYDKDFNNEADTPDNFQSRRPNTSFCFLDIRSPGLGDTAMYLCATSRGLQPQHFGDGTRLSIL.

The chain has TRBV3-1 and TRBJ2-5; D might be TRBD2 (5 bases). The CDR3 is 13 amino acids. V was trimmed by 4 bases and J by 7 bases, leaving 13 bases between them. Per germline, CDR1 LGHDT and CDR2 YNNKEL (reference sequence). CDR3 loop: CASSPTSRGTQYF. The CDR3 nucleotides are TGTGCCAGCAGCCCGACTTCCCGGGGGACCCAGTACTTC.

V is TRBV7-2 and J is TRBJ1-1; 7 bases fit TRBD1. J lost 1 base, V lost 4 bases, and 6 bases had no gene match. CDR3 length: 15 amino acids. Looked up from germline, CDR1 is SGHTA and CDR2 is FQGNSA. The chain's CDR3 is CASSSRTGANTEAFF. DNA for the CDR3: TGTGCCAGCAGCTCAAGGACAGGAGCGAACACTGAAGCTTTCTTT.

The V and J genes are TRBV15 and TRBJ2-2; D is unclear. Germline values: CDR1 LNHNV, CDR2 YYDKDF (reference sequence). V lost 1 base and J 1 base, leaving 4 bases between the germline ends. The CDR3 is made up of 14 amino acids. Here the CDR3 DNA reads TGTGCCACCAGCAGAGGCCGGAACACCGGGGAGCTGTTTTTT. It yields the protein CATSRGRNTGELFF.